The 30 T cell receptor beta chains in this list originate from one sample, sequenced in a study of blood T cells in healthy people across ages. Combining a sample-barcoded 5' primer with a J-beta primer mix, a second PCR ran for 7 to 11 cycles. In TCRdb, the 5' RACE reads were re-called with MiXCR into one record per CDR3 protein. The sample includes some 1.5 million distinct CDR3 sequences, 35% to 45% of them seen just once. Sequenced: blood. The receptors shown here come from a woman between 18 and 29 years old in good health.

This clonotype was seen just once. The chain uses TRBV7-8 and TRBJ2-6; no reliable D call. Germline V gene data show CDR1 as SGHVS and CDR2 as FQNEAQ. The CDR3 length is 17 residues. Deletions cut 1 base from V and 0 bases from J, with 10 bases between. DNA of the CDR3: TGTGCCAGCAGCTTAGACCGGATACGCTCTGGGGCCAACGTCCTGACTTTC. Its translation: CASSLDRIRSGANVLTF.

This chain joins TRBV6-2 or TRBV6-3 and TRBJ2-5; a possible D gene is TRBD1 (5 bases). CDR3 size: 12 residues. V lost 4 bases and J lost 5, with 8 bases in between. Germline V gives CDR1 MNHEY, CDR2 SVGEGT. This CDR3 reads CASSSWGETQYF. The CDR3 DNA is TGTGCCAGCAGTTCCTGGGGCGAGACCCAGTACTTC.

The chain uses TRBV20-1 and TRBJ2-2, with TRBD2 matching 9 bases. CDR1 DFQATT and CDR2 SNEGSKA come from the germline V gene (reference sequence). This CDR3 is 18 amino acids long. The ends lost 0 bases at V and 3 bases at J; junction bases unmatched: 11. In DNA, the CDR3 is TGCAGTGCTAGAGATCGGCCTAGCGGGAATGGGGACACCGGGGAGCTGTTTTTT. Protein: CSARDRPSGNGDTGELFF.

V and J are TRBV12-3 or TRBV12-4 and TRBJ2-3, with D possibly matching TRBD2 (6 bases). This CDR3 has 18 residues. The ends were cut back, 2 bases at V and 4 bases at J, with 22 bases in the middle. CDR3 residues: CASSLTGGWHASADTQYF. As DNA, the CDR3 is TGTGCCAGCAGTTTAACGGGTGGGTGGCACGCTAGCGCAGATACGCAGTATTTT.

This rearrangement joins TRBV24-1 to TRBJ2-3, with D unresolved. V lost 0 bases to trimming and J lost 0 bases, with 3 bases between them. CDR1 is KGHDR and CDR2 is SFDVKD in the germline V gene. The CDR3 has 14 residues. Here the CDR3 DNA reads TGTGCCACCAGTGATTTGCGAAGCACAGATACGCAGTATTTT. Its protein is CATSDLRSTDTQYF.

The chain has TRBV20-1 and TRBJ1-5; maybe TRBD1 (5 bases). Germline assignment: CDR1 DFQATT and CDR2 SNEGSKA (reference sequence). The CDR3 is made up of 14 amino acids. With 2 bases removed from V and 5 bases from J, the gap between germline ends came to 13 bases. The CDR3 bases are TGCAGTGCTAGACAGCCAGGGTCTCATCAGCCCCAGCATTTT. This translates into CSARQPGSHQPQHF.

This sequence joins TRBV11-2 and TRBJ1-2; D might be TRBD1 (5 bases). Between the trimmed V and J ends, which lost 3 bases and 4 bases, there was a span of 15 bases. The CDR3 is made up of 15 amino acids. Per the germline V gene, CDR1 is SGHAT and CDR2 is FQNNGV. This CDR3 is CASSFSRDSAYGYTF. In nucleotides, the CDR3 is TGTGCCAGCAGCTTTTCCCGCGACAGTGCCTATGGCTACACCTTC.

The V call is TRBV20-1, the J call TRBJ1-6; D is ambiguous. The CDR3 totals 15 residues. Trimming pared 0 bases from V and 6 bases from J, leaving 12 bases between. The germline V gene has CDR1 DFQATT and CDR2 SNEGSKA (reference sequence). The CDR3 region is CSARDKGLSNSPLHF. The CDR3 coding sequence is TGCAGTGCTAGAGATAAGGGTTTGAGTAATTCACCCCTCCACTTT.

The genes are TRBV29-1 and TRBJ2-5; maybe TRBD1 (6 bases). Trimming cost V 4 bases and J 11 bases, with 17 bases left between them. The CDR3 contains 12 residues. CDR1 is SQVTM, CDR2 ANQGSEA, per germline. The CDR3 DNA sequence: TGCAGCGTTGTTCAGGGGCAGAGGGAGCAGTACTTC. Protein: CSVVQGQREQYF.

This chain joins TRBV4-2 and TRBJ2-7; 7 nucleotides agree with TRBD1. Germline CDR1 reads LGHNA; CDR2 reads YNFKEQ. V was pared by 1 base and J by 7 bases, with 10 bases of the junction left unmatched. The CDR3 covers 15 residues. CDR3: CASSQGQGGLNEQYF. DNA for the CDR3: TGTGCCAGCAGCCAAGGACAGGGCGGGTTGAATGAGCAGTACTTC.

In DNA, the CDR3 is TGCAGTGCTCACCTTGGGGGAGGGGGCAACCTTTACGCCTACAATGAGCAGTACTTC. Its protein product is CSAHLGGGGNLYAYNEQYF. This chain joins TRBV20-1 and TRBJ2-1; the D gene could be TRBD1 or TRBD2 (7 bases each). The J call is in doubt because the DNA end fits TRBJ2-7 better. The CDR3 sequence is 19 residues long. The germline V gene has CDR1 DFQATT and CDR2 SNEGSKA (reference sequence).

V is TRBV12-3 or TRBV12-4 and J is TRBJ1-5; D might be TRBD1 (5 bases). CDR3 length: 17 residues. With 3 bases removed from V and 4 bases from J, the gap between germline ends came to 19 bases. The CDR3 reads CASSFGQGVSFNQPQHF. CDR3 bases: TGTGCCAGCAGTTTCGGGCAGGGTGTCTCTTTTAATCAGCCCCAGCATTTT.

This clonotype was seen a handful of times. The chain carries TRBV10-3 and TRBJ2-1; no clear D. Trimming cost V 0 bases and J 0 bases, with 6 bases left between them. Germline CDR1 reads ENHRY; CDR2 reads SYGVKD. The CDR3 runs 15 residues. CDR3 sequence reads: CAISESATSYNEQFF. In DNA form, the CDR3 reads TGTGCCATCAGTGAGTCGGCTACCTCCTACAATGAGCAGTTCTTC.

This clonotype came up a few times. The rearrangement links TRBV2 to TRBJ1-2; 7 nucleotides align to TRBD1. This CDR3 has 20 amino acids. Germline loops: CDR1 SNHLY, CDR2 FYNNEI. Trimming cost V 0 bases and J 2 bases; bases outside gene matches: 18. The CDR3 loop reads CASSEAAGFGTEGVNYGYTF. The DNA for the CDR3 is TGTGCCAGCAGTGAAGCTGCGGGTTTCGGGACAGAGGGGGTAAACTATGGCTACACCTTC.

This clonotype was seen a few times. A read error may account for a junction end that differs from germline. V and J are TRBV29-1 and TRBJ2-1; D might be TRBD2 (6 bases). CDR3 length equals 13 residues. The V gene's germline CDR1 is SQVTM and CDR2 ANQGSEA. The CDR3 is CSADRRGRNGQFF. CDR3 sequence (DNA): TGCAGCGCCGATCGGCGGGGACGAAATGGGCAGTTCTTC.

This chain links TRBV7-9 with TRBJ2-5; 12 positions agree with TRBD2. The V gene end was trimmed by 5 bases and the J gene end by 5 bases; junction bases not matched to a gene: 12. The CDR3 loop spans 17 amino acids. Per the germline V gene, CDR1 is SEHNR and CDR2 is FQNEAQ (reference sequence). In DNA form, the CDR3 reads TGTGCCAGCAGCGTACCCCTAGGACTAGCGGGACCCGAGACCCAGTACTTC. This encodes CASSVPLGLAGPETQYF.

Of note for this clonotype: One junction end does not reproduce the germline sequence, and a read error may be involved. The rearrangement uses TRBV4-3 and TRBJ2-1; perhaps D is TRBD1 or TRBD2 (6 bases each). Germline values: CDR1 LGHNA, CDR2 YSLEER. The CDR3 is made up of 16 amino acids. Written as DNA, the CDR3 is TGCGCCAGCAGCCCAAAAGTGGGGGGCTCCTACGATGAGCAGTTCTTC. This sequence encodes CASSPKVGGSYDEQFF.

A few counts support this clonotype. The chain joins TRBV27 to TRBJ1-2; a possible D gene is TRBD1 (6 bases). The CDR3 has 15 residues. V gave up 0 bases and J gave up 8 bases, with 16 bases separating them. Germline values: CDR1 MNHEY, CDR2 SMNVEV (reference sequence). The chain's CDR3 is CASSLSEQGLEGYTF. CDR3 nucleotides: TGTGCCAGCAGTTTATCGGAACAGGGCCTAGAGGGCTACACCTTC.

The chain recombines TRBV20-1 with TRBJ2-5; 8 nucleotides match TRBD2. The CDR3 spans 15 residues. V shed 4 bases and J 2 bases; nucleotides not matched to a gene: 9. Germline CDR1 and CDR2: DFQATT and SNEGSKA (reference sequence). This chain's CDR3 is CSAIFAGGLQETQYF. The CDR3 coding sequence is TGCAGTGCTATCTTCGCGGGGGGATTACAAGAGACCCAGTACTTC.

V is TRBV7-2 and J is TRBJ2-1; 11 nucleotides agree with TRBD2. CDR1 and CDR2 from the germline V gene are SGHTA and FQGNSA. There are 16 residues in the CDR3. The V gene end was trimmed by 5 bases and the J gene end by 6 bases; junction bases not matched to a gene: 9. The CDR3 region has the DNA TGTGCCAGCAGCCCCTATAGCGGGAGGGCGAGCAATGAGCAGTTCTTC. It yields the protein CASSPYSGRASNEQFF.

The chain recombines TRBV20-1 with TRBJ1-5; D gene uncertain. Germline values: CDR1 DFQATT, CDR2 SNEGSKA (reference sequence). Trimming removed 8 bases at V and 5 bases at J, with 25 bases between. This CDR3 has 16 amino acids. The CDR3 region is CSSYPEGRTQYQPQHF. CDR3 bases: TGCAGTTCGTATCCCGAAGGGAGAACGCAATATCAGCCCCAGCATTTT.

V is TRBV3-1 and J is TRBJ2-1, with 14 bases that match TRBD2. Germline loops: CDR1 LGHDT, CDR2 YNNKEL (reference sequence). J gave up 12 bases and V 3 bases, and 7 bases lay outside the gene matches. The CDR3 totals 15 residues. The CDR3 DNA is TGTGCCAGCAGCCAGGGACTAGCGGGAGCCGGTGGGCAGTTCTTC. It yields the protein CASSQGLAGAGGQFF.

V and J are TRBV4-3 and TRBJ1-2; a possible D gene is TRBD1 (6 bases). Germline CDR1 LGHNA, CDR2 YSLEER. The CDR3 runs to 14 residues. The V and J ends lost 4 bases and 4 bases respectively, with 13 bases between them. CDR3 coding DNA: TGCGCCAGCAGCCTGAAGATAGGGGGCTATGGCTACACCTTC. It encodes CASSLKIGGYGYTF.

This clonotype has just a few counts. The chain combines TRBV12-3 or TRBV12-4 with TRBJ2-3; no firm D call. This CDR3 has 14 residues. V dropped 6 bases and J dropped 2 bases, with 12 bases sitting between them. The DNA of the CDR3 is TGTGCCAGCAGCCCGGACCAGTCCACAGATACGCAGTATTTT. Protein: CASSPDQSTDTQYF.

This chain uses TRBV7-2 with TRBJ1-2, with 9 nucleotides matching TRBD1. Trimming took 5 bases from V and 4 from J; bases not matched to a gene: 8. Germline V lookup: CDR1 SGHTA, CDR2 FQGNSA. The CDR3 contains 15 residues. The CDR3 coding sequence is TGTGCCAGCAGCCCCGGGGGACAGGGACTCTATGGCTACACCTTC. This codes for CASSPGGQGLYGYTF.

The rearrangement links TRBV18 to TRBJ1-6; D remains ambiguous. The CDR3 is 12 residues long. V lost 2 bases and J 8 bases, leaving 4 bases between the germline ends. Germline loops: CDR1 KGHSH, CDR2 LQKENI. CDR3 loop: CASSPEDSPLHF. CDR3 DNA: TGTGCCAGCTCACCAGAGGATTCACCCCTCCACTTT. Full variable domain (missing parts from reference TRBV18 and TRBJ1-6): NAGVMQNPRHLVRRRGQEARLRCSPMKGHSHVYWYRQLPEEGLKFMVYLQKENIIDESGMPKERFSAEFPKEGPSILRIQQVVRGDSAAYFCASSPEDSPLHFGNGTRLTVT.

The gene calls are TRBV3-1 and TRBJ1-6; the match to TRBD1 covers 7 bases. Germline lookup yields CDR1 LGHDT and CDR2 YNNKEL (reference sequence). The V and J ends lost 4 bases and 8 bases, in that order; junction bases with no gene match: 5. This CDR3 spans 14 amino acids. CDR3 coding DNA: TGTGCCAGCAGCCTCGGACAGGACTATTCACCCCTCCACTTT. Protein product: CASSLGQDYSPLHF. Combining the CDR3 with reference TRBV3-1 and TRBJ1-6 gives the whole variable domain DTAVSQTPKYLVTQMGNDKSIKCEQNLGHDTMYWYKQDSKKFLKIMFSYNNKELIINETVPNRFSPKSPDKAHLNLHINSLELGDSAVYFCASSLGQDYSPLHFGNGTRLTVT.

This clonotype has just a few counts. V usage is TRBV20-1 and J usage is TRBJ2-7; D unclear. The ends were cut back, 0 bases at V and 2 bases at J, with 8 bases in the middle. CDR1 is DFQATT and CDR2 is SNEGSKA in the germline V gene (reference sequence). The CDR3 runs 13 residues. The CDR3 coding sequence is TGCAGTGCTAGAGACCGGACCCCCTACGAGCAGTACTTC. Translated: CSARDRTPYEQYF.

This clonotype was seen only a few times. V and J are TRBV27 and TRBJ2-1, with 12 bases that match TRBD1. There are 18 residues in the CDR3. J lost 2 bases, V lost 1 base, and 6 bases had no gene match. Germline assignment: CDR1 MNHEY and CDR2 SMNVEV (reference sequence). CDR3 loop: CASSLFTGTGGAYNEQFF. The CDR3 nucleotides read TGTGCCAGCAGTTTATTTACCGGGACAGGGGGCGCCTACAATGAGCAGTTCTTC.

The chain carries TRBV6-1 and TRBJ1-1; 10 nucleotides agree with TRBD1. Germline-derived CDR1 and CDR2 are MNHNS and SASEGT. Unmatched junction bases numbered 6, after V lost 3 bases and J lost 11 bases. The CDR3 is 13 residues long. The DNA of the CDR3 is TGTGCCAGCAGTGATGACAGGGGGCTTTTGGCTTTCTTT. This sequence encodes CASSDDRGLLAFF.